The clone carrying this TCR beta chain was seen more than once but under ten times. TCRdb reprocessed the RT-PCR reads with MiXCR, giving one entry per CDR3 protein. The data contain around 530,000 distinct CDR3 sequences, approximately 15% of them singletons. This entry belongs to a study of response to subunit inactivated influenza vaccine. CDR3 length: 19 residues. With V trimmed by 6 bases and J by 0 bases, 14 bases remained unmatched. Per the germline V gene, CDR1 is SGHAT and CDR2 is FQNNGV. The source is a man in his fifties or sixties who received an inactivated influenza vaccine. The J gene is TRBJ2-4, the V gene TRBV11-2, with 10 bases identical to TRBD1. Here the sequenced sample was CD4+ T cells sorted from PBMCs, taken roughly 24 months after vaccination. CDR3 in amino acids: CASRGTGTGVQLAKNIQYF. The CDR3 DNA reads TGTGCCAGCAGGGGGACCGGGACAGGGGTCCAACTAGCCAAAAACATTCAGTACTTC.